Following are 24 T cell receptor beta chains from one sample sequenced in a study of blood T cell repertoires in COVID-19. Profiling relied on immunoSEQ multiplex PCR, and the TCRdb table lists in-frame clones only, not all of them. The sample records some 150,000 clones, roughly 84% being singletons. Sequenced sample: peripheral blood. The receptors were sampled from a human donor with acute or convalescent COVID-19. The donor label of this sample is uncertain.

J is TRBJ1-4 and V is TRBV14; D remains unclear. The V end was cut by 1 base, the J end by 11 bases, with 8 bases between. Germline V lookup: CDR1 SGHDN, CDR2 FVKESK. The CDR3 spans 12 residues. This CDR3 reads CASSQGRRKLFF. The CDR3 DNA sequence: TGTGCCAGCAGCCAAGGAAGGAGGAAACTGTTTTTT.

The chain uses TRBV7-9 and TRBJ2-6; 7 nucleotides align to TRBD1. Looked up from germline, CDR1 is SEHNR and CDR2 is FQNEAQ (reference sequence). The V gene end was trimmed by 5 bases and the J gene end by 0 bases; junction bases not matched to a gene: 7. The CDR3 is 17 residues long. The CDR3 is CASSADHRGSGANVLTF. CDR3 DNA sequence: TGTGCCAGCAGCGCCGACCACAGGGGCTCTGGGGCCAACGTCCTGACTTTC.

The genes are TRBV19 and TRBJ1-1; D possibly corresponds to TRBD1 (6 bases). Germline values: CDR1 LNHDA, CDR2 SQIVND (reference sequence). This CDR3 has 15 amino acids. V dropped 5 bases and J dropped 4 bases, with 17 bases sitting between them. CDR3 sequence reads: CASSAQQGWATEAFF. In DNA form, the CDR3 reads TGTGCCAGTAGTGCGCAACAGGGATGGGCCACTGAAGCTTTCTTT.

This clone has more than one count but fewer than ten. This sequence joins TRBV19 and TRBJ1-6, with 7 bases that match TRBD1. V gave up 6 bases and J gave up 5 bases; unmatched junction bases: 4. Germline assignment: CDR1 LNHDA and CDR2 SQIVND (reference sequence). The CDR3 has 14 residues. In nucleotides, the CDR3 is TGTGCCAGTAGCCCCAGGGGGGATAATTCACCCCTCCACTTT. Amino acid sequence: CASSPRGDNSPLHF.

The V and J genes are TRBV19 and TRBJ2-1, with D maybe TRBD1 (5 bases). V lost 9 bases to trimming and J lost 0 bases, with 15 bases between them. Germline values: CDR1 LNHDA, CDR2 SQIVND (reference sequence). CDR3 length: 15 amino acids. The DNA of the CDR3 is TGTGCCAGCCCTCTCGCAGGGCACTCCTACAATGAGCAGTTCTTC. This gives the protein CASPLAGHSYNEQFF.

J is TRBJ2-5 and V is TRBV2; weak D call: TRBD1 (6 bases). Trimming cost V 5 bases and J 3 bases, with 10 bases left between them. Looked up from germline, CDR1 is SNHLY and CDR2 is FYNNEI. This CDR3 region has 13 residues. The CDR3 loop reads CASSSRGKETQYF. CDR3 DNA sequence: TGTGCCAGCAGTTCCAGGGGAAAAGAGACCCAGTACTTC.

The chain recombines TRBV30 with TRBJ1-1; D not certain. CDR1 is GTSNPN, CDR2 SVGIG, per germline (reference sequence). CDR3 length: 14 residues. Trimming shortened V by 0 bases and J by 5 bases, and 13 bases separated the two germline ends. The CDR3 spells CAWSVILGETEAFF. In DNA form, the CDR3 reads TGTGCCTGGAGTGTAATTCTCGGGGAAACTGAAGCTTTCTTT. The full variable domain, rest sourced from reference TRBV30 and TRBJ1-1, is SQTIHQWPATLVQPVGSPLSLECTVEGTSNPNLYWYRQAAGRGLQLLFYSVGIGQISSEVPQNLSASRPQDRQFILSSKKLLLSDSGFYLCAWSVILGETEAFFGQGTRLTVV.

V gene TRBV5-8 combines with J gene TRBJ1-4, with 8 positions matching TRBD1. This CDR3 spans 15 amino acids. CDR1 SGHTS and CDR2 YDEGEE come from the germline V gene. Germline trimming cut 5 bases from V and 7 bases from J; bases unmatched to any gene: 10. In nucleotides, the CDR3 is TGTGCCAGCAGTTGGCCGCGACAGGGGAGTGAAAAACTGTTTTTT. This sequence encodes CASSWPRQGSEKLFF.

The V call is TRBV30, the J call TRBJ2-2, with a tentative D call TRBD2 (5 bases). Looked up from germline, CDR1 is GTSNPN and CDR2 is SVGIG (reference sequence). This CDR3 is built from 12 residues. Written as DNA, the CDR3 is TGTGGGGCCGGGGAACCTACCGGGGAGCTGTTTTTT. Amino acid sequence: CGAGEPTGELFF.

This sequence joins TRBV18 and TRBJ2-7; TRBD1 agrees at 8 bases. The CDR3 length is 15 residues. V trimming: 6 bases; J trimming: 4 bases; junction bases outside the gene matches: 11. CDR1 is KGHSH and CDR2 is LQKENI in the germline V gene. The CDR3 here is CASSPQGAGGYEQYF. The CDR3 region has the DNA TGTGCCAGCTCCCCTCAGGGGGCCGGGGGTTACGAGCAGTACTTC.

The DNA of the CDR3 is TGTGCCTGGAACCGGGACAGGATTCGTGAAGCTTTCTTT. This translates into CAWNRDRIREAFF. V gene TRBV30 combines with J gene TRBJ1-1; 8 nucleotides line up with TRBD1. CDR1 is GTSNPN and CDR2 is SVGIG in the germline V gene (reference sequence). This CDR3 has 13 residues. The V and J ends lost 4 bases and 7 bases, in that order; junction bases with no gene match: 8.

This clone occurred once. This CDR3 is CASSLGGTGGRNEQFF. The DNA for the CDR3 is TGTGCCAGCAGCTTAGGAGGGACAGGGGGAAGAAATGAGCAGTTCTTC. The chain uses TRBV7-9 and TRBJ2-1, with 11 bases identical to TRBD1. CDR3 size: 16 residues. After removal of 1 base from V and 7 bases from J, the junction contained 6 bases not matched to a gene. Germline loops: CDR1 SEHNR, CDR2 FQNEAQ (reference sequence).

V and J are TRBV2 and TRBJ1-5, with D hard to call. This CDR3 region has 14 residues. V lost 2 bases and J 1 base, leaving 6 bases between the germline ends. From germline, CDR1 is SNHLY and CDR2 FYNNEI. The CDR3 reads CASSETASNQPQHF. The CDR3 nucleotides are TGTGCCAGCAGTGAAACAGCAAGCAATCAGCCCCAGCATTTT.

The chain links TRBV19 to TRBJ1-2; unclear D gene. V lost 1 base to trimming and J lost 8 bases, with 5 bases between them. The CDR3 covers 11 residues. Germline CDR1 reads LNHDA; CDR2 reads SQIVND (reference sequence). The CDR3 loop is CASSIANGYTF. As DNA, the CDR3 is TGTGCCAGTAGTATAGCTAACGGCTACACCTTC.

The gene calls are TRBV19 and TRBJ1-1; D not resolved. Germline values: CDR1 LNHDA, CDR2 SQIVND (reference sequence). V dropped 5 bases and J dropped 1 base, with 11 bases sitting between them. This CDR3 is 14 amino acids long. In nucleotides, the CDR3 is TGTGCCAGTAGTCCCCGGACTGGGAACACTGAAGCTTTCTTT. This codes for CASSPRTGNTEAFF.

The chain links TRBV7-3 to TRBJ2-2; maybe TRBD2 (6 bases). The CDR3 runs 14 residues. Germline V CDR1 and CDR2: SGHTA, FQGTGA. V lost 5 bases to trimming and J lost 1 base, with 8 bases between them. The CDR3 region has the DNA TGTGCCAGCAGCCCGGGACTGAACACCGGGGAGCTGTTTTTT. This translates into CASSPGLNTGELFF.

This sequence joins TRBV19 and TRBJ2-3; 8 positions agree with TRBD2. The CDR3 has 13 amino acids. J gave up 4 bases and V 6 bases, and 3 bases lay outside the gene matches. CDR1 LNHDA and CDR2 SQIVND come from the germline V gene (reference sequence). The CDR3 is CASSGGAADTQYF. The CDR3 region has the DNA TGTGCCAGTAGCGGGGGGGCTGCAGATACGCAGTATTTT. The full variable domain, its missing parts supplied by reference TRBV19 and TRBJ2-3, is DGGITQSPKYLFRKEGQNVTLSCEQNLNHDAMYWYRQDPGQGLRLIYYSQIVNDFQKGDIAEGYSVSREKKESFPLTVTSAQKNPTAFYLCASSGGAADTQYFGPGTRLTVL.

The count of this clone is one. The chain links TRBV6-5 to TRBJ1-1; the D is unclear. V dropped 6 bases and J dropped 4 bases, with 12 bases sitting between them. Germline V gene sequence: CDR1 MNHEY, CDR2 SVGAGI. The CDR3 length is 13 residues. The DNA for the CDR3 is TGTGCCAGCAGCGCAGGCGGGATCACTGAAGCTTTCTTT. This translates into CASSAGGITEAFF.

This clone was picked up a small number of times. The chain carries TRBV27 and TRBJ1-3, with D uncertain. Germline V CDR1 and CDR2: MNHEY, SMNVEV (reference sequence). Trimming left V 6 bases short and J 2 bases short, with 11 bases between. CDR3 size: 14 residues. The CDR3 nucleotides are TGTGCCAGCAGGGCGGGCGTGGCTGGAAACACCATATATTTT. Its translation: CASRAGVAGNTIYF.

This clone was found a few times. The chain recombines TRBV6-5 with TRBJ1-1, with D unclear. Germline V gene data show CDR1 as MNHEY and CDR2 as SVGAGI. The V and J ends lost 0 bases and 0 bases respectively, with 5 bases between them. The CDR3 spans 14 residues. CDR3 loop: CASSYSEVNTEAFF. Written as DNA, the CDR3 is TGTGCCAGCAGTTACTCAGAGGTGAACACTGAAGCTTTCTTT.

The V gene is TRBV9, the J gene TRBJ1-1, with 7 nucleotides matching TRBD1. Germline CDR1 is SGDLS and CDR2 is YYNGEE. There are 16 residues in the CDR3. V was clipped by 3 bases and J by 4 bases; unmatched bases: 12. CDR3 sequence: CASSDNPDRDTTEAFF. The CDR3 nucleotides read TGTGCCAGCAGCGATAACCCCGACAGGGACACCACTGAAGCTTTCTTT.

The chain combines TRBV6-5 with TRBJ1-5; 8 nucleotides agree with TRBD1. The CDR3 is made up of 14 amino acids. Germline V lookup: CDR1 MNHEY, CDR2 SVGAGI. With V trimmed by 7 bases and J by 0 bases, 2 bases remained unmatched. The CDR3 region is CASTGQGSNQPQHF. Written as DNA, the CDR3 is TGTGCCAGCACCGGACAGGGTAGCAATCAGCCCCAGCATTTT.

This rearrangement joins TRBV4-1 to TRBJ2-2; tentative D call: TRBD1 (6 bases). CDR3 length: 15 residues. V lost 4 bases, J lost 1 base, and 10 bases lay in between. Germline values: CDR1 MGHRA, CDR2 YSYEKL. In DNA form, the CDR3 reads TGCGCCAGCAGCCGGACGACAGGGAACACCGGGGAGCTGTTTTTT. Amino acid sequence: CASSRTTGNTGELFF.

As regards this clone: Given a much more abundant clone one base away, this may be a read error. Other DNA sequences in this sample translate to the same CDR3. The rearrangement joins TRBV9 to TRBJ1-1; D is perhaps TRBD1 (6 bases). Germline V CDR1 and CDR2: SGDLS, YYNGEE. The V end was cut by 5 bases, the J end by 1 base, with 9 bases between. This CDR3 is 13 amino acids long. The CDR3 sequence: CASSLQGNTEAFF. Written as DNA, the CDR3 is TGTGCCAGCAGTCTACAGGGGAACACTGAAGCTTTCTTT.